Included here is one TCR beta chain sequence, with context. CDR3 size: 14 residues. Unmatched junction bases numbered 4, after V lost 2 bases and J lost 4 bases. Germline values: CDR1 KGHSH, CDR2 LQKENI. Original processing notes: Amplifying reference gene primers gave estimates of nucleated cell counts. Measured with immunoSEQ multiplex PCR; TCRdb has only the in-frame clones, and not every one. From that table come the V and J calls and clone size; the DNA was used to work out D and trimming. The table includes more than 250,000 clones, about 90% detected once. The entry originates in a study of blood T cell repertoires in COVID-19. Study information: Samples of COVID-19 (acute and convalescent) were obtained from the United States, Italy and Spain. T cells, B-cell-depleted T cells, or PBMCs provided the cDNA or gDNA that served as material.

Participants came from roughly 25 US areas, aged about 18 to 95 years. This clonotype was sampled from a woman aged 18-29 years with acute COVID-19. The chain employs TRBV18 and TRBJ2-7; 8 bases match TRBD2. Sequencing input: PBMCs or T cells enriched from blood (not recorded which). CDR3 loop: CASSPGTSPYEQYF. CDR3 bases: TGTGCCAGCTCACCAGGGACTAGTCCTTACGAGCAGTACTTC.